This record looks at one T cell receptor beta chain sequence and its context. The data belong to a study of blood T cell repertoires in COVID-19. The overall study: COVID-19 samples collected from the United States, Italy and Spain covered acute and convalescent phases.

Per the original data handling: The assay estimated nucleated cells by amplifying reference gene primers. The repertoire was sequenced with immunoSEQ multiplex PCR; TCRdb's copy has only in-frame clones and lacks some. D and trimming were read from the DNA, whereas the V and J calls and clone size are those reported in that table. The sample lists 350,000 to 400,000 clones, 80% to 90% seen once, with about 2.1% in the top ten. Germline V CDR1 and CDR2: MNHEY, SMNVEV (reference sequence). With 2 bases removed from V and 1 base from J, the gap between germline ends came to 13 bases. The CDR3 sequence is 16 residues long. All enrollees were roughly 18 to 89 years old and from fewer than 30 US areas.

The sequence derives from a man aged 35 to 55 in a cohort exposed to, infected with or recovered from COVID-19 (not recorded which). Sample: PBMCs or T cells enriched from blood (not recorded which). This chain uses TRBV27 with TRBJ2-3; D is undetermined. The CDR3 DNA follows: TGTGCCAGCAGTTTAAATGGCCTTACAGGCACAGATACGCAGTATTTT. Its translation: CASSLNGLTGTDTQYF.